This entry concerns a single T cell receptor beta chain. What it binds is not known. Germline-derived CDR1 and CDR2 are SGHRS and YFSETQ. V lost 5 bases to trimming and J lost 3 bases, with 12 bases between them. CDR3 length equals 13 residues. The sample originates from a study of T-cell memory formation after mild COVID-19. Study information: TCR clusters were largely donor specific.

The study, taken as a whole, reports: Contracting clones from day 15 to 85 had balanced CD4/CD8; later expanders favoured CD4+.

TCRdb re-analysed the 5' RACE reads in MiXCR, keeping a single row per CDR3 protein. Of under 450,000 distinct CDR3 sequences in the sample, about 25% were seen once. The chain employs TRBV5-1 and TRBJ2-7; D may be TRBD1 (5 bases). Sequencing was performed on PBMCs or a T cell subset sorted from them (not recorded which). The sequence came from an adult woman who had mild COVID-19 (a few samples of this study predate the infection). Cell type and time point are not known. This CDR3 is CASRRDSYYEQYF. The CDR3 nucleotides are TGCGCCAGCAGACGCGACAGCTACTACGAGCAGTACTTC.